The rows below give T cell receptor beta chains drawn from one sample of a study of T cell repertoires in cytomegalovirus infection. Each CDR3 protein gets one entry after TCRdb re-called the reads with MiXCR. Among 150,000 to 200,000 distinct CDR3 sequences listed, nearly 9.5% were seen once. Sequenced input: PBMCs. The receptors derive from a human donor in good health (CMV status not recorded). Some clones in this sample may be carry-over from other donors' samples. Both conserved end residues are part of each CDR3. The D gene is left open where the match is weak. Only part of the rows carry a size: once, few, many, or a class if the clone is expanded.

clone_size cdr3_length j_call d_call v_call cdr3_nt cdr3_aa
many 16 TRBJ2-5 . TRBV29-1 TGCAGCGTTGAAAGCGGCGTAGTACAGCTCCAAGAGACCCAGTACTTC CSVESGVVQLQETQYF
few 16 TRBJ2-1 . TRBV15 TGTGCCACCAGCAGGGACCCAGCCCCTAACAGCAATGAGCAGTTCTTC CATSRDPAPNSNEQFF
many 15 TRBJ2-1 . TRBV27 TGTGCCAGCAGTCCCCCGCCCGCACGGTACAATGAGCAGTTCTTC CASSPPPARYNEQFF
. 15 TRBJ2-7 . TRBV6-6 TGTGCCAGCAGTTACTCGAACGGTCACTCCTACGAGCAGTACTTC CASSYSNGHSYEQYF
many 16 TRBJ1-4 . TRBV7-8 TGTGCCAGCAGCCCGCGGACGGGGGGAACTAATGAAAAACTGTTTTTT CASSPRTGGTNEKLFF
many 13 TRBJ2-5 . TRBV7-2 TGTGCCAGCAGTAGGTCAGGCCAAGAGACCCAGTACTTC CASSRSGQETQYF
many 15 TRBJ1-1 . TRBV10-3 TGTGCCATCCTCCGCGGGGGCGGACGGAACACTGAAGCTTTCTTT CAILRGGGRNTEAFF
many 13 TRBJ2-3 . TRBV7-2 TGTGCCAGTTCAAAAGGGGCGAAAGATACGCAGTATTTT CASSKGAKDTQYF
. 15 TRBJ2-7 TRBD2 TRBV29-1 TGCAGCGTTGAAGATCGGGGTAGCGGGAGTTACGAGCAGTACTTC CSVEDRGSGSYEQYF
. 16 TRBJ1-2 TRBD1 TRBV7-2 TGTGCCAGCAGCTTTCTCACCGGGACAGAAAACTATGGCTACACCTTC CASSFLTGTENYGYTF
. 15 TRBJ1-2 . TRBV29-1 TGCAGCGTTGATAAAGGAGGCAGGGCTTTCGATGGCTACACCTTC CSVDKGGRAFDGYTF
few 22 TRBJ2-4 TRBD2 TRBV7-8 TGTGCCAGCAGCTTAGATACACATAGTCGTGGGCGGGGGGGCACAGCCAAAAACATTCAGTACTTC CASSLDTHSRGRGGTAKNIQYF
many 12 TRBJ2-5 . TRBV7-2 TGTGCCAGCAGCACCAAGGGCAAGACCCAGTACTTC CASSTKGKTQYF
few 16 TRBJ1-4 . TRBV5-1 TGCGCCAGCAGCATCCACGACGGAAGAATTGGGGAAAAACTGTTTTTT CASSIHDGRIGEKLFF
few 15 TRBJ2-1 TRBD2 TRBV7-9 TGTGCCAGCAGCCTACCGGGACTAGCGGCCAATGAGCAGTTCTTC CASSLPGLAANEQFF
. 12 TRBJ2-4 . TRBV7-9 TGTGCCAGCAGCTTAGCTGGACACATTCAGTACTTC CASSLAGHIQYF
many 15 TRBJ2-7 TRBD2 TRBV12-3/TRBV12-4 TGTGCCAGCAGTTGGACAGCGCGGGGGGCCTACGAGCAGTACTTC CASSWTARGAYEQYF
. 13 TRBJ2-7 . TRBV20-1 TGCAGTGCCCTCTCCCTAACATCCTACGAGCAGTACTTC CSALSLTSYEQYF
many 13 TRBJ2-3 TRBD1 TRBV2 TGTGCCGGTACCGGGACAGAGGGAGATACGCAGTATTTT CAGTGTEGDTQYF
many 13 TRBJ1-1 . TRBV4-1 TGCGCCAGCAGCCAAGAAGGACAGCTTGAAGCTTTCTTT CASSQEGQLEAFF
many 12 TRBJ1-4 . TRBV7-9 TGTGCCAGCAGCCGCGATCTTGAAAAACTGTTTTTT CASSRDLEKLFF
few 15 TRBJ1-2 . TRBV7-9 TGTGCCAGCAGCTTAGTGGCCGACTCAGGGGTTGGCTACACCTTC CASSLVADSGVGYTF
many 16 TRBJ1-5 . TRBV7-2 TGTGCCAGCAGCTTTGAAGAGAGGATCGGTGCTCAGCCCCAGCATTTT CASSFEERIGAQPQHF
many 16 TRBJ2-1 . TRBV7-2 TGTGCCAGCAGCTTAAGGGTGGGCCCCTCCTACAATGAGCAGTTCTTC CASSLRVGPSYNEQFF
many 13 TRBJ2-1 . TRBV20-1 TGCAGTGCCGTAGGCCTAGTGGGCGGTGAGCAGTTCTTC CSAVGLVGGEQFF
few 13 TRBJ2-7 . TRBV6-2/TRBV6-3 TGTGCCAGCAGTTACGACAGACCCTACGAGCAGTACTTC CASSYDRPYEQYF
many 14 TRBJ2-4 TRBD1 TRBV28 TGTGCCAGCAACCTCCGGGACAGGGTAAACATTCAGTACTTC CASNLRDRVNIQYF
many 20 TRBJ2-1 TRBD2 TRBV7-2 TGTGCCAGCAGCTTAGTGTTCGGAGCTGTAGCGGGGGGCCTCTACAATGAGCAGTTCTTC CASSLVFGAVAGGLYNEQFF
. 15 TRBJ2-6 . TRBV6-2/TRBV6-3 TGTGCCAGCAGTTTGAAAAATACTGGGGCCAACGTCCTGACTTTC CASSLKNTGANVLTF
few 14 TRBJ1-1 TRBD1 TRBV29-1 TGCAGCGTCAATTTCGGGACAGCGGACGCTGAAGCTTTCTTT CSVNFGTADAEAFF
few 13 TRBJ2-7 TRBD1 TRBV7-9 TGTGCCAGCACCGGGACAGGGGGTCGGGAGCAGTACTTC CASTGTGGREQYF
many 13 TRBJ2-7 TRBD2 TRBV7-2 TGTGCCAGCAGTAACGGGAGGGAGTACGAGCAGTACTTC CASSNGREYEQYF
. 13 TRBJ1-5 . TRBV20-1 TGCAGTGCAAAGGACGTCCCGAACCAGCCCCAGCATTTT CSAKDVPNQPQHF
. 14 TRBJ2-3 . TRBV18 TGTGCCAGCTCACCATCAACGGCAACAGATACGCAGTATTTT CASSPSTATDTQYF
many 17 TRBJ1-2 . TRBV7-2 TGTGCCAGCAGCCTTTTACGGAGGGGTACGGCTAAGTATGGCTACACCTTC CASSLLRRGTAKYGYTF
. 15 TRBJ1-4 . TRBV12-3/TRBV12-4 TGTGCCAGCAGTTTCAATTCCCAGACCAATGAAAAACTGTTTTTT CASSFNSQTNEKLFF
many 15 TRBJ2-7 . TRBV6-1 TGTGCCAGCAGTGAAGGTGGACCCAGCCTCTACGAGCAGTACTTC CASSEGGPSLYEQYF
. 11 TRBJ2-7 . TRBV29-1 TGCAGCGTTGCTAGGGCAAACGAGCAGTACTTC CSVARANEQYF
many 15 TRBJ2-1 . TRBV24-1 TGTGCCACCAGTGTGAGGTCCCCACTCTACAATGAGCAGTTCTTC CATSVRSPLYNEQFF
many 16 TRBJ2-3 . TRBV7-2 TGTGCCAGCAGCTCGCTTGGGGGGCGTCCCACAGATACGCAGTATTTT CASSSLGGRPTDTQYF
many 15 TRBJ2-5 . TRBV11-2 TGTGCCAGCAGCGTAGAGACTTCAATACGAGAGACCCAGTACTTC CASSVETSIRETQYF
many 16 TRBJ2-3 TRBD1 TRBV7-9 TGTGCCAGCAGCTTCAAACAGGGGGCTGGAGGGGATACGCAGTATTTT CASSFKQGAGGDTQYF
few 16 TRBJ2-5 TRBD2 TRBV20-1 TGCAGTGCTATGGGACTAGCGGGGGCCAAGCAAGAGACCCAGTACTTC CSAMGLAGAKQETQYF
many 13 TRBJ1-1 . TRBV7-6 TGTGCCAGCAGCACGACAGCGAACACTGAAGCTTTCTTT CASSTTANTEAFF
many 14 TRBJ2-7 . TRBV28 TGTGCCAGCATAAACTGGGCAAGCTCCTACGAGCAGTACTTC CASINWASSYEQYF
many 13 TRBJ2-7 . TRBV7-2 TGTGCCAGCAGCTTAGAACGAATCTACGAGCAGTACTTC CASSLERIYEQYF
. 15 TRBJ2-3 . TRBV5-5 TGTGCCAGCAGCTTCGTTGGTACTAGCACAGATACGCAGTATTTT CASSFVGTSTDTQYF
many 16 TRBJ1-2 . TRBV7-8 TGTGCCAGCAGCTCCATCCGTGTGGGAGGGTTCTATGGCTACACCTTC CASSSIRVGGFYGYTF
few 11 TRBJ2-1 TRBD2 TRBV20-1 TGCAGTGCTAGAGATTTTGGGAGGGGGTTCTTC CSARDFGRGFF
few 16 TRBJ2-5 TRBD2 TRBV7-9 TGTGCCAGCAGCTTGAAGACTAGCGAGGCACAAGAGACCCAGTACTTC CASSLKTSEAQETQYF
few 14 TRBJ2-7 TRBD1 TRBV6-5 TGTGCCAGCAGTATTGGAGGACAGGGTGGCGAGCAGTACTTC CASSIGGQGGEQYF
many 11 TRBJ2-7 . TRBV7-9 TGTGCCAGCAGCTCAACCTACGAGCAGTACTTC CASSSTYEQYF